The 14 T cell receptor beta chains below were found in one sample sequenced in a study of blood T cell repertoires in COVID-19. Profiled with immunoSEQ multiplex PCR; TCRdb holds only in-frame clones, not every one. Of 120,000 to 150,000 clones listed, more than 65% are singletons. Sequencing input: peripheral blood. All receptors derive from a human donor in a cohort sampled during active COVID-19.

The chain joins TRBV5-4 to TRBJ1-2; D is perhaps TRBD1 (5 bases). Germline CDR1 and CDR2: SGHNT and YYREEE (reference sequence). This CDR3 is built from 15 residues. V was shortened by 0 bases and J by 0 bases, with 9 bases between the two germline ends. The CDR3 DNA reads TGTGCCAGCAGCTTGGTGGCAGGGACTAACTATGGCTACACCTTC. Translated, it gives CASSLVAGTNYGYTF. The full variable domain, completed using reference TRBV5-4 and TRBJ1-2, is ETGVTQSPTHLIKTRGQQVTLRCSSQSGHNTVSWYQQALGQGPQFIFQYYREEENGRGNFPPRFSGLQFPNYSSELNVNALELDDSALYLCASSLVAGTNYGYTFGSGTRLTVV.

The genes are TRBV5-1 and TRBJ2-7; 11 positions match TRBD2. The CDR3 sequence is 15 residues long. Germline V gene lookup returns CDR1 SGHRS and CDR2 YFSETQ. V was clipped by 2 bases and J by 3 bases; unmatched bases: 4. The DNA of the CDR3 is TGCGCCAGCAGCTTCACTAGCGGGGGACACTACGAGCAGTACTTC. Protein: CASSFTSGGHYEQYF.

The genes are TRBV29-1 and TRBJ2-1; 7 bases agree with TRBD2. The germline gives CDR1 SQVTM, CDR2 ANQGSEA. The CDR3 spans 14 residues. Unmatched junction bases numbered 8, after V lost 6 bases and J lost 3 bases. The CDR3 reads CSVAGTTIYNEQFF. CDR3 sequence (DNA): TGCAGCGTGGCCGGGACTACCATCTACAATGAGCAGTTCTTC.

The genes are TRBV7-2 and TRBJ2-7, with D tentatively TRBD1 (8 bases). This CDR3 has 15 amino acids. Between the trimmed V and J ends, which lost 4 bases and 3 bases, there was a span of 16 bases. Germline V lookup: CDR1 SGHTA, CDR2 FQGNSA. The CDR3 DNA reads as TGTGCCAGCAGCTCCCGAAGCGGGACAGGCTACGAGCAGTACTTC. This encodes CASSSRSGTGYEQYF.

The CDR3 coding sequence is TGTGCCAGCAGCTCACGCCCCGGGGGGGTCTTACGTGATGGCTACACCTTC. Its translation: CASSSRPGGVLRDGYTF. The rearrangement uses TRBV9 and TRBJ1-2; possibly TRBD1 for D (5 bases). The germline gives CDR1 SGDLS, CDR2 YYNGEE. This CDR3 is built from 17 residues. V dropped 4 bases and J dropped 6 bases, with 25 bases sitting between them.

This chain links TRBV7-6 with TRBJ1-5; 9 bases align to TRBD1. CDR3 size: 15 residues. The V gene end was trimmed by 6 bases and the J gene end by 5 bases; junction bases not matched to a gene: 8. Germline loops: CDR1 SGHVS, CDR2 FNYEAQ. CDR3 nucleotide sequence: TGTGCCAGCAGGGTAGGGACAGGGATAGATCAGCCCCAGCATTTT. Its protein is CASRVGTGIDQPQHF. Full variable domain (remainder filled in from reference TRBV7-6 and TRBJ1-5): GAGVSQSPRYKVTKRGQDVALRCDPISGHVSLYWYRQALGQGPEFLTYFNYEAQQDKSGLPNDRFSAERPEGSISTLTIQRTEQRDSAMYRCASRVGTGIDQPQHFGDGTRLSIL.

The rearrangement links TRBV15 to TRBJ1-5, with a weak D call TRBD1 (5 bases). The germline gives CDR1 LNHNV, CDR2 YYDKDF (reference sequence). The CDR3 has 15 amino acids. V was trimmed by 1 base and J by 2 bases, leaving 9 bases between them. CDR3 protein: CATSRGGAGNQPQHF. In DNA, the CDR3 is TGTGCCACCAGCAGAGGGGGCGCGGGCAATCAGCCCCAGCATTTT.

The rearrangement joins TRBV19 to TRBJ2-1; 9 bases map to TRBD2. Trimming removed 4 bases from V and 4 bases from J; junction bases left unmatched: 5. In germline, CDR1 is LNHDA, CDR2 SQIVND (reference sequence). This CDR3 comprises 15 residues. CDR3 nucleotides: TGTGCCAGTAGTAGTGGAGCGGGGGGTTACAATGAGCAGTTCTTC. Protein product: CASSSGAGGYNEQFF.

The chain is built from TRBV20-1 and TRBJ2-7, with 7 bases matching TRBD1. Losses at the gene ends were 6 bases for V and 5 bases for J; bases not matched to a gene: 4. CDR1 and CDR2 (germline): DFQATT, SNEGSKA (reference sequence). CDR3 length equals 11 residues. The CDR3 reads CSAQTGNEQYF. The CDR3 DNA reads TGCAGTGCCCAGACAGGGAACGAGCAGTACTTC.

The genes are TRBV6-5 and TRBJ1-6; D gene uncertain. The CDR3 runs to 13 residues. The germline V gene encodes CDR1 MNHEY and CDR2 SVGAGI. V lost 8 bases and J 8 bases, leaving 13 bases between the germline ends. The CDR3 loop is CASGSASDSPLHF. The DNA of the CDR3 is TGTGCCAGCGGTAGCGCCTCGGATTCACCCCTCCACTTT.

V is TRBV5-5 and J is TRBJ2-5, with D possibly TRBD2 on 5 matching bases. CDR1 and CDR2 from the germline V gene are SGHKS and YYEKEE (reference sequence). The CDR3 runs 14 residues. Trimming took 6 bases from V and 4 from J, leaving 16 bases between them. The chain's CDR3 is CASTGNGVRETQYF. For the CDR3, the DNA is TGTGCCAGCACCGGGAACGGGGTAAGAGAGACCCAGTACTTC.

The V call is TRBV5-1, the J call TRBJ1-1; 10 bases match TRBD1. The CDR3 length is 18 residues. Germline CDR1 reads SGHRS; CDR2 reads YFSETQ. J gave up 3 bases and V 0 bases, and 11 bases lay outside the gene matches. CDR3 nucleotide sequence: TGCGCCAGCAGCTTGGCCGTGGGGACAGGGGCGCTGCACACTGAAGCTTTCTTT. This gives the protein CASSLAVGTGALHTEAFF.

Only one count was recorded for this clone. The V and J genes are TRBV2 and TRBJ2-3; 13 bases align to TRBD2. The CDR3 has 17 residues. Germline assignment: CDR1 SNHLY and CDR2 FYNNEI. With V trimmed by 6 bases and J by 0 bases, 6 bases remained unmatched. CDR3 nucleotides: TGTGCCAGCAGGGCCGGGACTAGCGGGGCCAGCACAGATACGCAGTATTTT. Amino acids: CASRAGTSGASTDTQYF.

In its sample, this clone was seen a few times. The genes are TRBV9 and TRBJ2-3, with 9 bases lining up with TRBD1. The CDR3 is made up of 16 amino acids. CDR1 and CDR2 from the germline V gene are SGDLS and YYNGEE. V dropped 4 bases and J dropped 5; count of bases not matched to a gene: 11. DNA for the CDR3: TGTGCCAGCAGCTCGTCCGGGACAGGGCTTGGAGATACGCAGTATTTT. Amino acids: CASSSSGTGLGDTQYF.